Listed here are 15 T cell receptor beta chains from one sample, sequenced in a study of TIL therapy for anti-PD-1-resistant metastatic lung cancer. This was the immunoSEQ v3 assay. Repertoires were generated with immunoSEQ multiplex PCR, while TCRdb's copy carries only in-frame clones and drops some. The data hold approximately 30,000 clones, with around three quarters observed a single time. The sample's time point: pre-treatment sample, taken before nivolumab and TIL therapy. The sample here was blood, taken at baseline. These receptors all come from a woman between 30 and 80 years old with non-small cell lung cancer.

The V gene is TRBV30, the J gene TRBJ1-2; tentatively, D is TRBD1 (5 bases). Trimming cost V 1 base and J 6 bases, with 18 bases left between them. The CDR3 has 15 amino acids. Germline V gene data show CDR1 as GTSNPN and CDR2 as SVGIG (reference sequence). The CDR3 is CAWSAPARVSNGYTF. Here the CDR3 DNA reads TGTGCCTGGAGTGCCCCCGCCAGGGTCTCCAATGGCTACACCTTC. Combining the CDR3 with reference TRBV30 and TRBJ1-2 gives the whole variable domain SQTIHQWPATLVQPVGSPLSLECTVEGTSNPNLYWYRQAAGRGLQLLFYSVGIGQISSEVPQNLSASRPQDRQFILSSKKLLLSDSGFYLCAWSAPARVSNGYTFGSGTRLTVV.

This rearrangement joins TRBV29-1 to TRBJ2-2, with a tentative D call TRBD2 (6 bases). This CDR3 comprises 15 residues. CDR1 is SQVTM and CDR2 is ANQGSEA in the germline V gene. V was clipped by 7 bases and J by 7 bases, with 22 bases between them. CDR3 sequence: CSAFGGSGLFGELFF. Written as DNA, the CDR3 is TGCAGCGCCTTTGGGGGTAGCGGCCTTTTCGGGGAGCTGTTTTTT.

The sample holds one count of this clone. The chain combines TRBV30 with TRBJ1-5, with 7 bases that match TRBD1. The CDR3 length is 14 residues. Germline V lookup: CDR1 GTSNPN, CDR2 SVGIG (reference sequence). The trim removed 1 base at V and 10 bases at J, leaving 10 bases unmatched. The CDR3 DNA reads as TGTGCCTGGAGTGGAGGACAGGCGCTCAGTCCCCAGCATTTT. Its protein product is CAWSGGQALSPQHF.

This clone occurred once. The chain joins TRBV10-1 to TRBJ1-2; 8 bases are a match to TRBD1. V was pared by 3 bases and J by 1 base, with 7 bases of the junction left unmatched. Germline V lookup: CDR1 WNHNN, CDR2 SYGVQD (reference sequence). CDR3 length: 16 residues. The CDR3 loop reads CASSDQGALHNYGYTF. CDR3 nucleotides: TGCGCCAGCAGTGACCAGGGGGCACTTCATAACTATGGCTACACCTTC.

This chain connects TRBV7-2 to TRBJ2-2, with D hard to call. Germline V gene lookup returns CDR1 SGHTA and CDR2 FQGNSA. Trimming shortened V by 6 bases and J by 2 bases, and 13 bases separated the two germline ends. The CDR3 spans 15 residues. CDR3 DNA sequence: TGTGCCAGCAGGGGGTTGGCTAACAACACCGGGGAGCTGTTTTTT. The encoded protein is CASRGLANNTGELFF.

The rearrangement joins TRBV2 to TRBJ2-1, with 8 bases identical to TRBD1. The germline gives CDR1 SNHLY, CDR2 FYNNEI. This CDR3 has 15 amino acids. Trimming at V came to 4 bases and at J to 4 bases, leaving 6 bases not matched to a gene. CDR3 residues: CASSGDRGEYNEQFF. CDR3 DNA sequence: TGTGCCAGCAGTGGTGACAGGGGAGAGTACAATGAGCAGTTCTTC.

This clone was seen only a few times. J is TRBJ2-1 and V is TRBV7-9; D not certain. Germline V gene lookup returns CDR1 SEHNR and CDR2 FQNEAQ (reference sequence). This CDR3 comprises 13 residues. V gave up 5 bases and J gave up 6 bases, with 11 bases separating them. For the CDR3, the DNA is TGTGCCAGCAGCCCCCCATTGGTCAATGAGCAGTTCTTC. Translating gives CASSPPLVNEQFF.

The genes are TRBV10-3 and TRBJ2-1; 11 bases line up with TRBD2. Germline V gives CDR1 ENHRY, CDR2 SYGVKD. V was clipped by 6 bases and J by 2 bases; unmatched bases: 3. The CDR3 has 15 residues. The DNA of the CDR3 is TGTGCCATCAGGGGACTAGCGGAGGCCTACAATGAGCAGTTCTTC. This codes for CAIRGLAEAYNEQFF.

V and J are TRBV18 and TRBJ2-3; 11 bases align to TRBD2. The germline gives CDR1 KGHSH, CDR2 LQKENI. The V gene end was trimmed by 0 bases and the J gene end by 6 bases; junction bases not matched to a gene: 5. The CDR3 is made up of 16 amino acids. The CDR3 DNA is TGTGCCAGCTCACCACCGGCTAGCGGGAGGTCGGATACGCAGTATTTT. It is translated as CASSPPASGRSDTQYF.

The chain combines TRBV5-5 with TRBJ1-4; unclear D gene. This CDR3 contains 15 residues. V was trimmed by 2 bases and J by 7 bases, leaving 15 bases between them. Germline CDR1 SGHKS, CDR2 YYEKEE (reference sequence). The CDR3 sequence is CASSLWTGFREKLFF. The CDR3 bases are TGTGCCAGCAGCTTATGGACGGGATTCCGTGAAAAACTGTTTTTT.

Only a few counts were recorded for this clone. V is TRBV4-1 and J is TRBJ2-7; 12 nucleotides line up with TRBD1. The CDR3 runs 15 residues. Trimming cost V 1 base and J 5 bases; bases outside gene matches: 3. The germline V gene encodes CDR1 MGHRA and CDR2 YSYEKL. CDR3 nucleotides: TGCGCCAGCAGCCAAGCTGGGACAGGGGGCGACGAGCAGTACTTC. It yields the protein CASSQAGTGGDEQYF.

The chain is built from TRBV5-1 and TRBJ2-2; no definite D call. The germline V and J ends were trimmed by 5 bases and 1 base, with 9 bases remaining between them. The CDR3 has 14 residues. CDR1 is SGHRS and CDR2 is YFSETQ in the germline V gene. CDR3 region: CASRGGQNTGELFF. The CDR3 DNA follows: TGCGCCAGCAGGGGTGGCCAGAACACCGGGGAGCTGTTTTTT.

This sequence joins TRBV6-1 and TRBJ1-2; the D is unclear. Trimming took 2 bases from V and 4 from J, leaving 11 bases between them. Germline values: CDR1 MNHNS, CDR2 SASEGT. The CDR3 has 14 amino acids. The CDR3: CASSEYVLSYGYTF. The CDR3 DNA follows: TGTGCCAGCAGTGAATATGTCTTATCCTATGGCTACACCTTC.

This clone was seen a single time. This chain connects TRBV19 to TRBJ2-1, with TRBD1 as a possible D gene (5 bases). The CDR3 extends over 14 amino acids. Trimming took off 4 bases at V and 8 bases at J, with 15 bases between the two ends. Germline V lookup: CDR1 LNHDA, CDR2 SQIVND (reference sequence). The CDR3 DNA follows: TGTGCCAGTAGTACAGGGCAGCGTACTTATGAGCAGTTCTTC. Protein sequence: CASSTGQRTYEQFF.

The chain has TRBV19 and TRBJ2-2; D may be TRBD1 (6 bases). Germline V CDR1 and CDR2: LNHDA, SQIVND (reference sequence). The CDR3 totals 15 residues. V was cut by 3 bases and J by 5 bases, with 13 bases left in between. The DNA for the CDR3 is TGTGCCAGTAGTATGGAACTCCAGGGGACCGGGGAGCTGTTTTTT. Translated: CASSMELQGTGELFF.